These T cell receptor beta chains were read from a single sample in a study of T-cell memory formation after mild COVID-19. TCRdb re-called the 5' RACE reads with MiXCR, one entry per CDR3 protein. The sample includes a few hundred thousand distinct CDR3 sequences, roughly 20% of them seen just once. Sample: PBMCs or a T cell subset sorted from them (not recorded which). These receptors were collected from an adult woman who had mild COVID-19 (a few samples of this study predate the infection). Cell type and time point are not known. CDR3s include the opening cysteine and the closing phenylalanine or tryptophan. Fields, in order: CDR3 DNA, CDR3 protein, J gene, D gene, clone size, V gene. The D gene is left open where the match is weak. Expanded clones get a size class; other rows say once, few or many, or leave the size out.

DNA: TGCAGTGCTAGAGACGGGACTGAGATACAAGAGACCCAGTACTTC
CDR3: CSARDGTEIQETQYF
J: TRBJ2-5
D: .
size: few
V: TRBV20-1

DNA: TGTGCCAGCAGTTACTCTCCTGCTAGCGGGTCATTTAATGAGCAGTTCTTC
CDR3: CASSYSPASGSFNEQFF
J: TRBJ2-1
D: TRBD2
size: .
V: TRBV6-6

DNA: TGCAGCGTTGAAGAAGGGGCTTTCTTT
CDR3: CSVEEGAFF
J: TRBJ1-1
D: .
size: .
V: TRBV29-1

DNA: TGTGCCATCAGTGAAGTGGCGCTGGACGAGCAGTACTTC
CDR3: CAISEVALDEQYF
J: TRBJ2-7
D: .
size: .
V: TRBV10-3

DNA: TGCAGTGCCCTTCCAGGGGGCACTTATAGCAATCAGCCCCAGCATTTT
CDR3: CSALPGGTYSNQPQHF
J: TRBJ1-5
D: TRBD1
size: few
V: TRBV20-1

DNA: TGTGCCAGCTCACCCCGGGACAGGGGGCTTGAAGCTTTCTTT
CDR3: CASSPRDRGLEAFF
J: TRBJ1-1
D: TRBD1
size: .
V: TRBV18

DNA: TGCGCCAGTCATCGGTCCACCGGGGAGCTGTTTTTT
CDR3: CASHRSTGELFF
J: TRBJ2-2
D: .
size: once
V: TRBV5-1

DNA: TGTGCCAGCAGCCTTCCCTCCTACAATGAGCAGTTCTTC
CDR3: CASSLPSYNEQFF
J: TRBJ2-1
D: .
size: many
V: TRBV4-2

DNA: TGCGCCAGCAGTTCGAGCGGGCCCTACGAGCAGTACTTC
CDR3: CASSSSGPYEQYF
J: TRBJ2-7
D: .
size: .
V: TRBV5-1

DNA: TGTGCCAGCTCATACGAAACCGGGACAGGGGGCCCGCAGTGGTACTTC
CDR3: CASSYETGTGGPQWYF
J: TRBJ2-7
D: TRBD1
size: .
V: TRBV18

DNA: TGTGCCGGGATAAGGGACCACCTAGCTAACTATGGCTACACCTTC
CDR3: CAGIRDHLANYGYTF
J: TRBJ1-2
D: .
size: .
V: TRBV6-1

DNA: TGCAGCGTTGAATTGGCAACCCCCCCCTATGGCTACACCTTC
CDR3: CSVELATPPYGYTF
J: TRBJ1-2
D: .
size: .
V: TRBV29-1

DNA: TGTGCCAGCAGCTTAAATGGTTTCAACGAGCAGTACTTC
CDR3: CASSLNGFNEQYF
J: TRBJ2-7
D: .
size: many
V: TRBV7-9

DNA: TGTGCCAGCAGTAGGGGTCACTCCTACGAGCAGTACTTC
CDR3: CASSRGHSYEQYF
J: TRBJ2-7
D: .
size: .
V: TRBV6-2/TRBV6-3

DNA: TGCGCCAGCAGCCAGACTCGTTCAACTAATGAAAAACTGTTTTTT
CDR3: CASSQTRSTNEKLFF
J: TRBJ1-4
D: .
size: many
V: TRBV4-1

DNA: TGCGCCAGCAGCCAACCGGGACAGGGAAGAGCTTTCTTT
CDR3: CASSQPGQGRAFF
J: TRBJ1-1
D: TRBD1
size: once
V: TRBV4-1

DNA: TGTGCCAGCAGCCAAGGACAGGGAAACGAGCAGTACTTC
CDR3: CASSQGQGNEQYF
J: TRBJ2-7
D: TRBD1
size: few
V: TRBV3-1

DNA: TGCGCCAGCAGGCGGCGAGCGGGGGGGACGGATGAGCAGTTCTTC
CDR3: CASRRRAGGTDEQFF
J: TRBJ2-1
D: TRBD2
size: few
V: TRBV5-1

DNA: TGCAGCGCGAGGGGGGCGAGAGGAGAGACCCAGTACTTC
CDR3: CSARGARGETQYF
J: TRBJ2-5
D: .
size: few
V: TRBV29-1

DNA: TGTGCCAGCAGCCTGACAGGGTCGAACACTGAAGCTTTCTTT
CDR3: CASSLTGSNTEAFF
J: TRBJ1-1
D: TRBD1
size: .
V: TRBV6-6

DNA: TGTGCCAGCAGCCCCAGGGTTGCTGAAGCTTTCTTT
CDR3: CASSPRVAEAFF
J: TRBJ1-1
D: .
size: few
V: TRBV14

DNA: TGCGCCAGCAGCTTGGGTTATGCAGAGATGAACACTGAAGCTTTCTTT
CDR3: CASSLGYAEMNTEAFF
J: TRBJ1-1
D: .
size: .
V: TRBV5-1

DNA: TGTGCCAGCAGCCATCCGGGACTAGCCTATGAGCAGTTCTTC
CDR3: CASSHPGLAYEQFF
J: TRBJ2-1
D: TRBD2
size: .
V: TRBV3-1

DNA: TGTGCCAGCACCTGGGGGACTAGCTGGAATGAGCAGTTCTTC
CDR3: CASTWGTSWNEQFF
J: TRBJ2-1
D: TRBD2
size: few
V: TRBV12-3/TRBV12-4

DNA: TGTGCCAGCAGCTTGCGGGACAGCTATGGCTACACCTTC
CDR3: CASSLRDSYGYTF
J: TRBJ1-2
D: TRBD1
size: .
V: TRBV5-5